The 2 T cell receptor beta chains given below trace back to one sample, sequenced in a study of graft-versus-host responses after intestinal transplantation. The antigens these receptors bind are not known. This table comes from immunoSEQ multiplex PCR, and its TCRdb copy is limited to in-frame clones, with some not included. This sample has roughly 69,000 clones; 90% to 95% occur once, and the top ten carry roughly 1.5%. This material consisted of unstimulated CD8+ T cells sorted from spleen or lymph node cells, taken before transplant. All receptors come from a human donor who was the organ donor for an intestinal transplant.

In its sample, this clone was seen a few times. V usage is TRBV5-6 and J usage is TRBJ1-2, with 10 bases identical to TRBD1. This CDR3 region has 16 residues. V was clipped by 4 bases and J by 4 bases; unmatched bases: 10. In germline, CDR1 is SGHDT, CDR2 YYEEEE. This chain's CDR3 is CASSQGPGQGSYGYTF. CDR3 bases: TGTGCCAGCAGCCAGGGGCCGGGACAGGGGTCCTATGGCTACACCTTC.

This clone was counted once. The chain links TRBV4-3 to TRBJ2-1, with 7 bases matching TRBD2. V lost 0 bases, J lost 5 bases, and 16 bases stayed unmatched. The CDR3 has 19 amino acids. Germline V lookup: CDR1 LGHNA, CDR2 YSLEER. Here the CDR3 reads CASSQDQASGVPWDNEQFF. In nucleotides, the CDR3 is TGCGCCAGCAGCCAAGATCAGGCTAGCGGAGTCCCCTGGGACAATGAGCAGTTCTTC.